Below are 23 T cell receptor beta chains sequenced from a single sample in a study of immune evolution from preneoplasia to lung adenocarcinoma. TCRdb's table, derived via immunoSEQ multiplex PCR, lists solely in-frame clones and lacks some. The sample includes some 15,000 clones, about 85% of them seen just once. Sequencing was performed on FFPE lung adenocarcinoma in situ tissue. The receptors stem from an older donor with lung adenocarcinoma.

This chain connects TRBV5-1 to TRBJ2-7, with a weak D call TRBD2 (6 bases). The germline V and J ends were trimmed by 0 bases and 2 bases, with 9 bases remaining between them. Germline V gene sequence: CDR1 SGHRS, CDR2 YFSETQ. The CDR3 extends over 14 amino acids. In nucleotides, the CDR3 is TGCGCCAGCAGCTTGGCGGGAGAGGCCTACGAGCAGTACTTC. Its translation is CASSLAGEAYEQYF.

The chain couples TRBV14 to TRBJ2-3, with TRBD1 matching over 7 bases. V was pared by 5 bases and J by 0 bases, with 2 bases of the junction left unmatched. The germline V gene encodes CDR1 SGHDN and CDR2 FVKESK. This CDR3 contains 14 residues. The CDR3 coding sequence is TGTGCCAGCAGCAGACAGGGTAGCACAGATACGCAGTATTTT. Residues: CASSRQGSTDTQYF.

This chain uses TRBV7-2 with TRBJ2-5; 10 nucleotides agree with TRBD1. V shed 5 bases, J shed 4 bases, and the junction held 7 bases outside the gene matches. The CDR3 sequence is 15 residues long. CDR1 SGHTA and CDR2 FQGNSA come from the germline V gene. CDR3 coding DNA: TGTGCCAGCAGCCCCACCCGGGACAGGGGAGAGACCCAGTACTTC. Translating it yields CASSPTRDRGETQYF. Full variable domain (missing parts from reference TRBV7-2 and TRBJ2-5): GAGVSQSPSNKVTEKGKDVELRCDPISGHTALYWYRQSLGQGLEFLIYFQGNSAPDKSGLPSDRFSAERTGGSVSTLTIQRTQQEDSAVYLCASSPTRDRGETQYFGPGTRLLVL.

V and J are TRBV28 and TRBJ1-6, with D perhaps matching TRBD1 (5 bases). Trimming left V 5 bases short and J 5 bases short, with 16 bases between. Looked up from germline, CDR1 is MDHEN and CDR2 is SYDVKM. CDR3 length: 16 residues. The DNA for the CDR3 is TGTGCCAGCAGTACCCGGGACGGCAATGATAATTCACCCCTCCACTTT. Translation gives CASSTRDGNDNSPLHF.

A single count supports this clone. The chain has TRBV11-2 and TRBJ1-1; D possibly corresponds to TRBD1 (5 bases). The V gene's germline CDR1 is SGHAT and CDR2 FQNNGV. This CDR3 has 14 amino acids. V was clipped by 1 base and J by 5 bases, with 11 bases between them. CDR3 in DNA: TGTGCCAGCAGCTTAGGCCCGGGGGTTACTGAAGCTTTCTTT. It encodes CASSLGPGVTEAFF. Full variable domain (missing parts from reference TRBV11-2 and TRBJ1-1): EAGVAQSPRYKIIEKRQSVAFWCNPISGHATLYWYQQILGQGPKLLIQFQNNGVVDDSQLPKDRFSAERLKGVDSTLKIQPAKLEDSAVYLCASSLGPGVTEAFFGQGTRLTVV.

The chain is built from TRBV28 and TRBJ1-1, with D hard to call. Germline CDR1 is MDHEN and CDR2 is SYDVKM. CDR3 length equals 11 residues. V shed 7 bases and J shed 8 bases, with 11 bases lying between them. CDR3 sequence reads: CASINTQEAFF. The CDR3, as DNA: TGTGCCAGCATCAACACCCAAGAAGCTTTCTTT. The full variable domain, completed using reference TRBV28 and TRBJ1-1, is DVKVTQSSRYLVKRTGEKVFLECVQDMDHENMFWYRQDPGLGLRLIYFSYDVKMKEKGDIPEGYSVSREKKERFSLILESASTNQTSMYLCASINTQEAFFGQGTRLTVV.

The chain has TRBV6-1 and TRBJ2-7; 7 positions agree with TRBD2. Germline values: CDR1 MNHNS, CDR2 SASEGT. V gave up 7 bases and J gave up 2 bases; unmatched junction bases: 8. The CDR3 has 14 residues. CDR3 protein: CASTLTSRAYEQYF. The CDR3 DNA reads TGTGCCAGCACCCTGACTAGCAGGGCCTACGAGCAGTACTTC.

This chain links TRBV30 with TRBJ2-7; 7 positions agree with TRBD1. The CDR3 loop spans 13 amino acids. Looked up from germline, CDR1 is GTSNPN and CDR2 is SVGIG (reference sequence). J gave up 3 bases and V 2 bases, and 4 bases lay outside the gene matches. DNA for the CDR3: TGTGCCTGGAGTAAGGGACAGTACTACGAGCAGTACTTC. It codes for CAWSKGQYYEQYF.

The chain couples TRBV4-2 to TRBJ2-1; D remains unclear. The CDR3 is 14 amino acids. The germline CDR1 and CDR2 sequences are LGHNA and YNFKEQ. The V gene lost 4 bases and the J gene lost 10 bases, with 17 bases spanning the gap. The CDR3 DNA is TGTGCCAGCAGCCTTAACCTAGGGTACAGAGAGCAGTTCTTC. Its translation is CASSLNLGYREQFF.

The CDR3 here is CASSFGNQPQHF. CDR3 nucleotide sequence: TGTGCCAGCAGTTTCGGGAATCAGCCCCAGCATTTT. This chain connects TRBV6-6 to TRBJ1-5; no reliable D call. Germline V gene lookup returns CDR1 MNHNY and CDR2 SVGAGI (reference sequence). The CDR3 has 12 amino acids. Trimming removed 4 bases at V and 4 bases at J, with 5 bases between.

This clone was recorded once. V is TRBV21-1 and J is TRBJ2-3. TRBV21-1 is a documented pseudogene. This CDR3 comprises 16 residues. As DNA, the CDR3 is TGTGCCAGCAGTCGTAAGGGCGCCAGAAGCACAGATACGCAGTATTTT. Amino acid sequence: CASSRKGARSTDTQYF.

The rearrangement joins TRBV23-1 to TRBJ2-7, with unresolved D. TRBV23-1 carries the ORF label, with uncertain function. The germline V and J ends were trimmed by 9 bases and 2 bases, with 14 bases remaining between them. This CDR3 contains 13 residues. The CDR3 reads CARATEPTYEQYF. Here the CDR3 DNA reads TGCGCCAGGGCCACAGAGCCCACCTACGAGCAGTACTTC.

J is TRBJ1-5 and V is TRBV19; no reliable D call. V lost 3 bases, J lost 6 bases, and 6 bases lay in between. Germline-derived CDR1 and CDR2 are LNHDA and SQIVND (reference sequence). The CDR3 has 12 amino acids. CDR3 sequence: CASSIRGQPQHF. The DNA for the CDR3 is TGTGCCAGTAGTATTCGGGGTCAGCCCCAGCATTTT.

This clone has more than one count but fewer than ten. The V and J genes are TRBV7-2 and TRBJ1-5, with 7 bases that match TRBD1. Per germline, CDR1 SGHTA and CDR2 FQGNSA. Germline trimming cut 1 base from V and 6 bases from J; bases unmatched to any gene: 0. This CDR3 is built from 13 residues. The CDR3: CASSLGQGQPQHF. CDR3 bases: TGTGCCAGCAGCTTAGGACAGGGTCAGCCCCAGCATTTT.

The chain joins TRBV29-1 to TRBJ1-1; D is unclear. This CDR3 comprises 12 residues. The V end lost 6 bases, the J end lost 1 base, and 9 bases lay between the germline ends. Germline V CDR1 and CDR2: SQVTM, ANQGSEA. CDR3 region: CSVLGENTEAFF. The CDR3 DNA sequence: TGCAGCGTGCTCGGGGAGAACACTGAAGCTTTCTTT.

A word on this clone: One end of the junction varies from germline; a read error may be responsible. The V and J genes are TRBV7-2 and TRBJ2-7, with 9 bases aligning to TRBD2. Germline CDR1 is SGHTA and CDR2 is FQGNSA. The CDR3 has 15 residues. Here the CDR3 reads CASSASSGNSDEQYF. The CDR3 DNA sequence: TGTGCCAGCAGCGCTTCTAGCGGGAACTCCGACGAGCAGTACTTC.

The CDR3 bases are TGTGCCAGCAGGGGTGGGACTAGCGTTGAGACCCAGTACTTC. Its translation: CASRGGTSVETQYF. V and J are TRBV2 and TRBJ2-5; TRBD2 aligns across 10 bases. The CDR3 runs 14 residues. Per germline, CDR1 SNHLY and CDR2 FYNNEI. V gave up 6 bases and J gave up 5 bases; unmatched junction bases: 6.

V and J are TRBV9 and TRBJ2-1; a possible D gene is TRBD2 (6 bases). This CDR3 is 14 amino acids long. Germline-derived CDR1 and CDR2 are SGDLS and YYNGEE. The V end lost 4 bases, the J end lost 3 bases, and 11 bases lay between the germline ends. For the CDR3, the DNA is TGTGCCAGCAGCCCGGGACTTAACTACAATGAGCAGTTCTTC. Its translation is CASSPGLNYNEQFF.

The V call is TRBV18, the J call TRBJ1-2; perhaps TRBD1 as D (5 bases). CDR1 KGHSH and CDR2 LQKENI come from the germline V gene. V lost 6 bases and J 2 bases, leaving 10 bases between the germline ends. The CDR3 covers 13 residues. The CDR3: CASSPGDNYGYTF. Written as DNA, the CDR3 is TGTGCCAGCTCTCCCGGGGACAACTATGGCTACACCTTC.

The chain combines TRBV20-1 with TRBJ1-1; 7 positions match TRBD1. V lost 7 bases and J lost 10; bases outside the gene matches: 9. The germline V gene has CDR1 DFQATT and CDR2 SNEGSKA (reference sequence). The CDR3 sequence is 11 residues long. The CDR3 coding sequence is TGCAGTGGCCAGTATAACAGGGGAGCTTTCTTT. As protein: CSGQYNRGAFF.

CDR3 coding DNA: TGTGCCAGCAGTTTAACCTACGAGCAGTACTTC. The encoded protein is CASSLTYEQYF. The chain couples TRBV28 to TRBJ2-7; D gene unclear. CDR1 and CDR2 (germline): MDHEN, SYDVKM. This CDR3 is 11 amino acids long. Trimming pared 2 bases from V and 2 bases from J, leaving 1 base between.

In nucleotides, the CDR3 is TGTGCCAGTAGTATTCGAGGGTGGCCCTATGGCTACACCTTC. It specifies CASSIRGWPYGYTF. V usage is TRBV19 and J usage is TRBJ1-2, with D hard to call. Trimming stripped 3 bases from V and 4 bases from J, with 12 bases between. The CDR3 runs 14 residues. Germline V gene lookup returns CDR1 LNHDA and CDR2 SQIVND (reference sequence).

This chain uses TRBV11-2 with TRBJ2-7; D tentatively fits TRBD1 or TRBD2 (5 bases each). The CDR3 contains 15 residues. With 0 bases removed from V and 2 bases from J, the gap between germline ends came to 11 bases. Per germline, CDR1 SGHAT and CDR2 FQNNGV. CDR3 amino acids: CASSLDLTGPYEQYF. CDR3 nucleotides: TGTGCCAGCAGCTTAGATCTCACGGGACCCTACGAGCAGTACTTC.